These T cell receptor beta chains were read from a single sample in a study of shared clonotypes between healthy human individuals. Repertoires were generated with immunoSEQ multiplex PCR, while TCRdb's copy carries only in-frame clones and drops some. The table includes roughly 1,500,000 clones, 95% to 99% detected once. What was sequenced was naive CD4+ T cells sorted from blood. The receptors derive from a young man in good health. Both conserved end residues are trimmed from each CDR3. Fields, in order: J gene, V gene, CDR3 protein.

J: TRBJ2-7
V: TRBV11-2
CDR3: ASSFISRPYEQY

J: TRBJ2-7
V: TRBV19
CDR3: ASSPQAGGAYEQY

J: TRBJ2-7
V: TRBV5-8
CDR3: ASSLGFKQY

J: TRBJ2-2
V: TRBV10-1
CDR3: ASSASGMDTGELF

J: TRBJ1-2
V: TRBV5-6
CDR3: ASTRGSTNYGYT

J: TRBJ1-3
V: TRBV2
CDR3: ASSEAVGSGNTIY

J: TRBJ2-1
V: TRBV7-2
CDR3: ASSLDGYNEQF

J: TRBJ2-1
V: TRBV7-9
CDR3: ASSLGDRDYNEQF

J: TRBJ1-1
V: TRBV10-1
CDR3: ASSESSGDTEAF

J: TRBJ2-1
V: TRBV10-3
CDR3: AISDASPGTTSYNEQF

J: TRBJ2-2
V: TRBV11-2
CDR3: ASSRSGTGVLGELF